A single sample gave rise to the 2 T cell receptor beta chains below, sequenced in a study of T cells in Graves' hyperthyroidism and ophthalmopathy. Amplification of TCR beta CDR3 regions was performed using RNA transcripts as template. First-round RT-PCR with HTBI primers amplified the TCR CDR3 region. Each CDR3 protein gets one entry after TCRdb re-called the multiplex PCR reads with MiXCR. In the table there are fewer than 700,000 distinct CDR3 sequences, approximately 17% of which are singletons. Sample: blood. These receptors originate from a young woman with Graves' ophthalmopathy.

This clonotype was counted only a few times. The chain couples TRBV4-3 to TRBJ2-2; D may be TRBD1 (6 bases). CDR3 length equals 15 residues. Trimming took off 2 bases at V and 6 bases at J, with 13 bases between the two ends. Germline-derived CDR1 and CDR2 are LGHNA and YSLEER. Here the CDR3 reads CASSQQGSVPGELFF. Written as DNA, the CDR3 is TGCGCCAGCAGCCAACAGGGGTCGGTCCCCGGGGAGCTGTTTTTT.

This clonotype was counted ten times or more. In DNA, the CDR3 is TGTGCCAGCAGCCTTAGCTGGATAAGCTACGAGCAGTACTTC. It encodes CASSLSWISYEQYF. V gene TRBV7-2 combines with J gene TRBJ2-7; D is unclear. The CDR3 has 14 residues. Germline V lookup: CDR1 SGHTA, CDR2 FQGNSA. V was pared by 5 bases and J by 3 bases, with 14 bases between. The whole variable domain, remainder taken from reference TRBV7-2 and TRBJ2-7, is GAGVSQSPSNKVTEKGKDVELRCDPISGHTALYWYRQSLGQGLEFLIYFQGNSAPDKSGLPSDRFSAERTGGSVSTLTIQRTQQEDSAVYLCASSLSWISYEQYFGPGTRLTVT.